Listed below are T cell receptor beta chains from one sample, sequenced in a study of regulatory T cells in long-lasting Graves disease. From the multiplex PCR reads, TCRdb called clonotypes with MiXCR, one entry per CDR3 protein. The table has about 450,000 distinct CDR3 sequences, approximately 14% seen once. These data also featured in a second study, about T cells in Graves' hyperthyroidism and ophthalmopathy.

The sequencing used peripheral blood mononuclear cells (PBMCs), collected at new diagnosis, from a patient treated with antithyroid drugs. These receptors all stem from a woman aged 45-60 years with Graves disease. Both conserved end residues are part of each CDR3. D genes are given only for firm matches. Size is stated for part of the rows, as once, few or many counts, or as a class when the clone is expanded.

once,TRBJ2-1,NA,TRBV7-9,TGTGCCAGCAGCTTAGAAGGGGGGCTAGCGGCCAATGAGCAGTTCTTC,CASSLEGGLAANEQFF
many,TRBJ1-5,NA,TRBV28,TGTGCCAGCAAGTCGTCCGGGGCAGAACTATATAGCAATCAGCCCCAGCATTTT,CASKSSGAELYSNQPQHF
NA,TRBJ2-1,NA,TRBV6-5,TGTGCCAGCAGTTACTCTGCTTGGACTTGTTCGTCGCCTCAATGCTACAATGAGCACTTCTTC,CASSYSAWTCSSPQCYNEHFF
many,TRBJ1-3,TRBD1,TRBV6-1,TGTGCCAGCAGACCCCCCGGACGCAGGGGGAACGGAAACACCATATATTTT,CASRPPGRRGNGNTIYF
NA,TRBJ1-4,TRBD1,TRBV14,TGTGCCAGCAGCCCGACAGGGAGTTTTAATGAAAAACTGTTTTTT,CASSPTGSFNEKLFF
NA,TRBJ1-5,TRBD1,TRBV5-6,TGTGCCAGCAGCTTCGGACAGGGTTATCAGCCCCAGCATTTT,CASSFGQGYQPQHF
many,TRBJ2-7,TRBD2,TRBV11-2,TGTGCCAGCAGCGCCGGACTAGCGGGAGGCTACGAGCAGTACTTC,CASSAGLAGGYEQYF
many,TRBJ2-3,NA,TRBV20-1,TGCAGTGCTAGGACAGACTACGGGTTAGGAGATACGCAGTATTTT,CSARTDYGLGDTQYF
NA,TRBJ1-1,NA,TRBV6-1,TGTGCCAGCAGTGAATGGACAGAAGCTTTCTTT,CASSEWTEAFF
many,TRBJ2-1,NA,TRBV28,TGTGCCAGCAGACCGGAGGCGGGGGCTTGGTCCTACAATGAGCAGTTCTTC,CASRPEAGAWSYNEQFF
once,TRBJ2-7,TRBD1,TRBV29-1,TGCAGCGTCGCGACGACAGGGGCCTACGAGCAGTACTTC,CSVATTGAYEQYF
few,TRBJ2-1,TRBD2,TRBV20-1,TGCAGTGCTAGAGGCTTGGCTAGCGGGGCCTACAATGAGCAGTTCTTC,CSARGLASGAYNEQFF
NA,TRBJ2-3,NA,TRBV27,TGTGCCAGCAGGGTGACAGGCCGACTGGGAGATACGCAGTATTTT,CASRVTGRLGDTQYF
NA,TRBJ1-6,NA,TRBV20-1,TGCAGTGCTAGAGATGAGGGAACAGGAGCCCTCTATAATTCACCCCTCCACTTT,CSARDEGTGALYNSPLHF
many,TRBJ2-1,TRBD2,TRBV3-1,TGTGCCAGCAGCCATGGGGCGGGAGTACACAATGAGCAGTTCTTC,CASSHGAGVHNEQFF
few,TRBJ2-5,NA,TRBV7-9,TGTGCCAGCAGCCGAATATCGACACAAGAGACCCAGTACTTC,CASSRISTQETQYF
many,TRBJ1-4,TRBD1,TRBV28,TGTGCCAGTAACTCCGCCGGGACAGGGAATGAAAAACTGTTTTTT,CASNSAGTGNEKLFF
NA,TRBJ2-3,TRBD2,TRBV20-1,TGCAGTGCTACTCGGACTAGCGGGAGGTCAGATACGCAGTATTTT,CSATRTSGRSDTQYF
few,TRBJ2-3,TRBD2,TRBV20-1,TGCAGTGCTAGAGTGGCGGGAGCGAAAGATACGCAGTATTTT,CSARVAGAKDTQYF
NA,TRBJ2-1,TRBD2,TRBV29-1,TGCAGCGCCCAAGTCGCTAGCGGGACTTACAATGAGCAGTTCTTC,CSAQVASGTYNEQFF
many,TRBJ2-1,NA,TRBV29-1,TGCAGCGTCATGAGCCCTAACTCCTACAATGAGCAGTTCTTC,CSVMSPNSYNEQFF